Below are 6 T cell receptor beta chains sequenced from a single sample in a study of blood T cell repertoires in COVID-19 (dated by TCRdb to 2020 to 2021). The library was prepared using the immunoSEQ multiplex PCR assay. Not all clones reach the TCRdb copy of this immuneACCESS table, which keeps in-frame sequences only. Checked studies attribute under half of the gap to unresolved V genes and leave the rest unexplained. The sample table records some 150,000 clones; approximately 83% of these occur just once. Of the sample, approximately 9.1% is held by the ten largest clones. Sequencing was performed on PBMCs or T cells enriched from blood (not recorded which). The receptors come from a man aged 50-59 years who had recovered from COVID-19.

V gene TRBV9 combines with J gene TRBJ1-2; D gene unclear. CDR1 SGDLS and CDR2 YYNGEE come from the germline V gene. With 7 bases removed from V and 4 bases from J, the gap between germline ends came to 8 bases. The CDR3 is 11 residues long. CDR3 amino acids: CASRAPYGYTF. Written as DNA, the CDR3 is TGTGCCAGCCGCGCTCCCTATGGCTACACCTTC.

The V and J genes are TRBV29-1 and TRBJ2-2; TRBD1 matches at 11 bases. From germline, CDR1 is SQVTM and CDR2 ANQGSEA. This CDR3 has 16 residues. V lost 0 bases, J lost 5 bases, and 5 bases stayed unmatched. CDR3 coding DNA: TGCAGCGTTGAAGATCGAGGGGACAGGGGGACCGGGGAGCTGTTTTTT. This gives the protein CSVEDRGDRGTGELFF.

V gene TRBV29-1 combines with J gene TRBJ2-1, with a tentative D call TRBD2 (6 bases). V was trimmed by 0 bases and J by 2 bases, leaving 11 bases between them. In germline, CDR1 is SQVTM, CDR2 ANQGSEA. The CDR3 length is 15 residues. CDR3 amino acids: CSVEDLASAYNEQFF. The DNA of the CDR3 is TGCAGCGTTGAAGATCTGGCTAGCGCCTACAATGAGCAGTTCTTC.

V usage is TRBV6-4 and J usage is TRBJ2-1; D is possibly TRBD2 (7 bases). The germline CDR1 and CDR2 sequences are MRHNA and SNTAGT. The CDR3 sequence is 14 residues long. The germline V and J ends were trimmed by 6 bases and 7 bases, with 16 bases remaining between them. CDR3 DNA sequence: TGTGCCAGCAGCGACCTGGGGGGGGCAAATGAGCAGTTCTTC. It yields the protein CASSDLGGANEQFF.

V usage is TRBV25-1 and J usage is TRBJ1-1; 9 bases map to TRBD1. The V gene end was trimmed by 6 bases and the J gene end by 3 bases; junction bases not matched to a gene: 2. The CDR3 runs to 13 residues. Germline-derived CDR1 and CDR2 are MGHDK and SYGVNS. This chain's CDR3 is CASSRDRDTEAFF. The CDR3 coding sequence is TGTGCCAGCAGCCGGGACAGGGACACTGAAGCTTTCTTT.

J is TRBJ2-3 and V is TRBV28; D call uncertain. CDR1 and CDR2 (germline): MDHEN, SYDVKM. The CDR3 is made up of 10 amino acids. Trimming took off 5 bases at V and 6 bases at J, with 3 bases between the two ends. The CDR3 DNA is TGTGCCAGCAGTCTCGATACGCAGTATTTT. It translates to CASSLDTQYF.